This T cell receptor beta chain was obtained from a study of blood T cell repertoires in COVID-19. The CDR3 contains 14 residues. Germline V gene lookup returns CDR1 MDHEN and CDR2 SYDVKM. The V and J ends lost 6 bases and 5 bases, in that order; junction bases with no gene match: 5. Assay: immunoSEQ multiplex PCR; the TCRdb copy retains only in-frame clones and omits some. The top ten clones hold under 12% of a sample with some 190,000 clones, under 90% of them seen once. This clone was seen a single time. This chain connects TRBV28 to TRBJ1-5, with 9 positions matching TRBD1. The clonotype originates from an elderly woman with active or convalescent COVID-19. Source material: peripheral blood. CDR3 sequence: CASSPGTGHQPQHF. Here the CDR3 DNA reads TGTGCCAGCAGCCCCGGGACAGGGCATCAGCCCCAGCATTTT.